This T cell receptor beta chain was observed in a study of blood T cell repertoires in COVID-19. The CDR3 is made up of 16 amino acids. V trimming: 1 base; J trimming: 1 base; junction bases outside the gene matches: 6. The V gene's germline CDR1 is LGHNT and CDR2 FRNRAP. The protocol was immunoSEQ multiplex PCR, while the TCRdb copy is restricted to in-frame clones and leaves out a portion. The sample includes under 250,000 clones, approximately 80% of them seen just once. The receptor was derived from a woman aged 55-70 years who had recovered from COVID-19. The chain employs TRBV12-5 and TRBJ1-1, with 7 nucleotides matching TRBD1. The sample consisted of PBMCs or T cells enriched from blood (not recorded which). This chain's CDR3 is CASGLGGDRANTEAFF. CDR3 nucleotide sequence: TGTGCTAGTGGTTTGGGAGGGGACAGAGCGAACACTGAAGCTTTCTTT.